The present TCR beta chain was sequenced within a study of beta chain features in type 1 diabetes. The study, taken as a whole, reports: VDJ junctions in type 1 diabetes patients carried more deletions and fewer insertions. Patients with Type 1 diabetes showed moderately but significantly shorter TCRB CDR3s in all four CD4+ subsets. Across patients, naive, central memory and Treg TCRB repertoires exhibited apparently greater similarity than was observed across healthy donors.

This clone was seen a few times. Antigen unknown. CDR3 length: 17 residues. Trimming took 3 bases from V and 5 from J; bases not matched to a gene: 9. Germline assignment: CDR1 SEHNR and CDR2 FQNEAQ (reference sequence). Every bit of the isolated RNA underwent reverse transcription, so sequencing read expressed TCRB transcripts. Around 3.8 million reads per sample were averaged for naive, central memory and regulatory samples. Sequenced by immunoSEQ multiplex PCR; TCRdb stores in-frame clones only, minus some. In the table there are 140,000 to 150,000 clones, roughly 10% of which are singletons. The receptor was isolated from a man aged 18 to 30 in good health. The sample taken for sequencing was naive CD4+ T cells from blood. The V and J genes are TRBV7-9 and TRBJ2-1; 11 positions agree with TRBD2. CDR3 in amino acids: CASSLGSGGAVHNEQFF. The DNA of the CDR3 is TGTGCCAGCAGCTTGGGTAGCGGGGGGGCCGTTCACAATGAGCAGTTCTTC.